This is a list of T cell receptor beta chains from one sample in a study of cytomegalovirus exposure and HLA in healthy donors. Assay: immunoSEQ multiplex PCR; the TCRdb copy retains only in-frame clones and omits some. The sample includes roughly 130,000 clones, 61% of them seen just once. The sequenced material came from PBMCs. Source of these receptors: a male donor in good health and CMV-seronegative. CDR3s include the opening cysteine and the closing phenylalanine or tryptophan.

>TRBJ1-2|TRBV6-5
CASSYSFAGSAYGYTF
>TRBJ2-7|TRBV7-9
CASSLGRGLWEQYF
>TRBJ1-2|TRBV14
CASSQAVDSHGYTF
>TRBJ2-2|TRBV28
CATIGQGGTGELFF
>TRBJ2-1|TRBV6-4
CASSVSGGAVYEQFF
>TRBJ2-7|TRBV9
CASSVGLVPYEQYF
>TRBJ2-7|TRBV9
CASSVAASGGSISYEQYF
>TRBJ1-1|TRBV28
CASSSAQGTSNTEAFF
>TRBJ2-7|TRBV27
CASSWTRGGYEQYF
>TRBJ2-7|TRBV7-2
CASSPGGSYEQYF
>TRBJ2-2|TRBV6-6
CASSAWTGNTGELFF
>TRBJ2-2|TRBV27
CASGRFTSGELFF
>TRBJ2-7|TRBV29-1
CSVVFSGGSIYEQYF
>TRBJ2-5|TRBV7-7
CASSQIQETQYF
>TRBJ2-7|TRBV5-6
CASSRTNQGGLSYEQYF
>TRBJ2-5|TRBV5-1
CASSLALAYQETQYF
>TRBJ1-5|TRBV4-1
CASSHLTESNQPQHF
>TRBJ1-2|TRBV30
CAWGGNGYTF
>TRBJ1-2|TRBV5-4
CASSPYNNYGYTF
>TRBJ1-1|TRBV7-2
CASSRSREVTEAFF
>TRBJ2-3|TRBV5-1
CSSSEIAGPTDTQYF
>TRBJ1-2|TRBV18
CASSPLRDYGYTF
>TRBJ1-5|TRBV18
CASSPGQGNQPQHF
>TRBJ1-4|TRBV7-2
CASSPSQGASGKLFF
>TRBJ2-1|TRBV6-1
CASSESFAGGYNEQFF
>TRBJ2-1|TRBV7-2
CASSLASSSYNEQFF
>TRBJ2-7|TRBV5-1
CASSNAPRGTGLSYEQYF
>TRBJ2-7|TRBV5-1
CASSLVAGAYEQYF
>TRBJ2-7|TRBV5-6
CASSLQPVRGYEQYF
>TRBJ2-1|TRBV5-6
CASSLTDRMDEQFF
>-|TRBV29-1
CSVEVLSGVIHEQYF
>TRBJ1-2|TRBV10-3
CAISEDRGLEYGYTF
>TRBJ1-2|TRBV7-9
CASSPLTRVRGGYTF
>TRBJ1-5|TRBV7-2
CASSLQGGEPQHF
>TRBJ1-1|TRBV4-3
CASSASPVGQGNTEAFF
>TRBJ1-2|TRBV5-1
CASSAPGQGLGYTF
>TRBJ1-2|TRBV6-6
CASSYSLPPGAVGYTF
>TRBJ2-4|TRBV2
CASSERNIQYF
>TRBJ1-2|TRBV28
CASSLPDRFSTGGDGYTF
>TRBJ2-1|TRBV28
CASSYQLAGRRDDEQFF
>TRBJ1-1|TRBV19
CASSYRGYTEAFF